This T cell receptor (beta chain) appears in the sequencing data of a study of blood T cell repertoires in COVID-19. Overall study context: T cells, B-cell-depleted T cells, or PBMCs supplied cDNA or gDNA.

Sequenced by immunoSEQ multiplex PCR; TCRdb stores in-frame clones only, minus some. The table shows approximately 300,000 clones, with about 90% occurring only once. There are 14 residues in the CDR3. Per the germline V gene, CDR1 is SNHLY and CDR2 is FYNNEI. J gave up 5 bases and V 6 bases, and 8 bases lay outside the gene matches. In terms of age and location, participants ranged from about 18 to 90 years and lived in about 25 US areas. Participants' own reports of clinical history determined their cohort assignment. This clonotype originated in a woman in her thirties who had recovered from COVID-19. The chain links TRBV2 to TRBJ2-7, with 9 bases aligning to TRBD1. The sample consisted of PBMCs or T cells enriched from blood (not recorded which). This chain's CDR3 is CASSRDTGGDEQYF. CDR3 sequence (DNA): TGTGCCAGCAGCCGAGACACAGGGGGCGACGAGCAGTACTTC.